These 2 T cell receptor beta chains originate from one sample sequenced in a study of blood T cell repertoires in COVID-19 (dated by TCRdb to the early 2020s). Library generation was performed with the immunoSEQ multiplex PCR assay. TCRdb limited this immuneACCESS table to in-frame rearrangements with V and J called. A share of clones is missing; checked studies link under half to unresolved V genes, and the rest is unexplained. The sample includes around 250,000 clones, with almost 85% observed a single time. The ten largest clones add up to 1.9% of the sample. The specimen was peripheral blood. These receptors originate from a woman older than 75 with acute or convalescent COVID-19.

V is TRBV27 and J is TRBJ2-1; possible D gene TRBD1, 7 bases. The CDR3 length is 14 residues. CDR1 and CDR2 (germline): MNHEY, SMNVEV (reference sequence). The V end was cut by 4 bases, the J end by 8 bases, with 15 bases between. CDR3 in DNA: TGTGCCAGCAGTTCCTACAGGGGAGGTCATGAGCAGTTCTTC. Translating gives CASSSYRGGHEQFF.

J is TRBJ1-1 and V is TRBV3-1 (or the pseudogene TRBV3-2); maybe TRBD1 (6 bases). V was clipped by 1 base and J by 1 base, with 13 bases between them. This CDR3 spans 16 amino acids. The V gene's germline CDR1 is LGHDT and CDR2 YNNKEL (reference sequence). CDR3 residues: CASSQVWRGGNTEAFF. The CDR3 nucleotides read TGTGCCAGCAGCCAAGTGTGGAGGGGGGGGAACACTGAAGCTTTCTTT.